The 17 T cell receptor beta chains below all came from one sample that was sequenced in a study of CD8+ T cells in alopecia areata (dated by TCRdb to the late 2010s). Libraries were prepared through the immunoSEQ multiplex PCR assay. RNA was extracted from all samples and reverse transcribed into cDNA, which served as template for TCR sequencing. TCRdb mirrors the immuneACCESS table, restricted to in-frame sequences. Some clones are absent from its copies; in checked studies, under half trace to an unresolved V gene, and the reason for the others is unknown. This sample holds roughly 190,000 clones; 50% to 60% were observed only once. Of the sample, approximately 0.63% is held by the ten largest clones. The time point label on this specimen signifies: about 4 weeks on oral tofacitinib. This sample's treatment or condition label indicates: oral pan-JAK inhibitor, 5-10 mg twice daily. Specimen: CD4+ T cells sorted from blood, collected at week 4, from a patient treated with tofacitinib. The receptors were gathered from a human donor with alopecia areata.

The chain joins TRBV7-9 to TRBJ1-5; D might be TRBD1 (6 bases). V was shortened by 5 bases and J by 3 bases, with 11 bases between the two germline ends. The CDR3 covers 14 residues. The germline gives CDR1 SEHNR, CDR2 FQNEAQ (reference sequence). CDR3 protein: CASSVTGINQPQHF. CDR3 sequence (DNA): TGTGCCAGCAGCGTCACAGGGATCAATCAGCCCCAGCATTTT.

The chain recombines TRBV10-3 with TRBJ2-7, with D unresolved. Germline lookup yields CDR1 ENHRY and CDR2 SYGVKD. The CDR3 has 15 amino acids. The ends were cut back, 10 bases at V and 1 base at J, with 20 bases in the middle. For the CDR3, the DNA is TGTGCCACCCGCGATAGAGAGTCCCTTTCCTACGAGCAGTACTTC. It is translated as CATRDRESLSYEQYF.

The CDR3: CASSLEGTKPLPRQYF. For the CDR3, the DNA is TGTGCCAGCAGCTTAGAAGGGACTAAACCACTTCCAAGGCAGTATTTT. The J gene is TRBJ2-3, the V gene TRBV7-8; 7 nucleotides match TRBD2. Germline-derived CDR1 and CDR2 are SGHVS and FQNEAQ. Trimming cost V 1 base and J 11 bases; bases outside gene matches: 15. CDR3 length: 16 residues. Using reference TRBV7-8 and TRBJ2-3 for the parts outside the CDR3, the full variable domain is GAGVSQSPRYKVAKRGQDVALRCDPISGHVSLFWYQQALGQGPEFLTYFQNEAQLDKSGLPSDRFFAERPEGSVSTLKIQRTQQEDSAVYLCASSLEGTKPLPRQYFGPGTRLTVL.

V usage is TRBV14 and J usage is TRBJ1-1, with D unresolved. The germline V and J ends were trimmed by 4 bases and 7 bases, with 13 bases remaining between them. CDR1 is SGHDN, CDR2 FVKESK, per germline. This CDR3 contains 13 residues. The CDR3 protein is CASSRPPQGEAFF. The CDR3 coding sequence is TGTGCCAGCAGCCGTCCCCCTCAAGGTGAAGCTTTCTTT.

On this clone itself: At the DNA level, this CDR3 is encoded by other sequences in the same sample as well. The chain has TRBV27 and TRBJ2-7; D is unresolved. CDR1 is MNHEY and CDR2 is SMNVEV in the germline V gene (reference sequence). Trimming removed 4 bases at V and 3 bases at J, with 13 bases between. The CDR3 runs 14 residues. CDR3 nucleotides: TGTGCCAGCAGTTATAGAGTAGGTAGCTACGAGCAGTACTTC. Protein product: CASSYRVGSYEQYF.

The sample holds a few counts of this clone. V gene TRBV23-1 combines with J gene TRBJ1-2; D remains ambiguous. TRBV23-1 is assigned to the ORF class and has an uncertain function. The CDR3 runs 13 residues. Trimming left V 2 bases short and J 4 bases short, with 8 bases between. The CDR3 DNA reads as TGCGCCAGCAGTCAAGTCCAGGTCTATGGCTACACCTTC. It codes for CASSQVQVYGYTF.

This clone was recorded only once. The V and J genes are TRBV30 and TRBJ1-1; tentative D call: TRBD1 (5 bases). CDR3 length: 13 residues. From germline, CDR1 is GTSNPN and CDR2 SVGIG (reference sequence). With 6 bases removed from V and 9 bases from J, the gap between germline ends came to 20 bases. Here the CDR3 DNA reads TGTGCCTGCCTGCCTGGAAGGGGCGCTCAAGCTTTCTTT. Translation: CACLPGRGAQAFF.

The chain recombines TRBV5-1 with TRBJ2-7, with no clear D. Germline V gene data show CDR1 as SGHRS and CDR2 as YFSETQ. V lost 4 bases, J lost 2 bases, and 7 bases lay in between. CDR3 size: 12 residues. The CDR3 is CASSLPAYEQYF. The CDR3 DNA sequence: TGCGCCAGCAGCCTCCCGGCCTACGAGCAGTACTTC.

The chain has TRBV29-1 and TRBJ2-1, with D perhaps TRBD1 or TRBD2 (5 bases each). V was cut by 6 bases and J by 8 bases, with 5 bases left in between. The length of the CDR3 is 9 residues. Germline values: CDR1 SQVTM, CDR2 ANQGSEA. The CDR3 nucleotides are TGCAGCGTGGGGGATGAGCAGTTCTTC. Amino acids: CSVGDEQFF.

The chain's CDR3 is CASSLSNEQFF. The DNA for the CDR3 is TGCGCCAGCAGCTTGAGCAATGAGCAGTTCTTC. V is TRBV5-1 and J is TRBJ2-1; D not certain. The ends were cut back, 1 base at V and 6 bases at J, with 2 bases in the middle. The CDR3 length is 11 residues. Germline CDR1 reads SGHRS; CDR2 reads YFSETQ.

V and J are TRBV2 and TRBJ2-7; D remains ambiguous. Germline V gene lookup returns CDR1 SNHLY and CDR2 FYNNEI. The CDR3 loop spans 13 amino acids. V dropped 4 bases and J dropped 3 bases, with 10 bases sitting between them. In DNA form, the CDR3 reads TGTGCCAGCAGTGTGGATAACAACTACGAGCAGTACTTC. It codes for CASSVDNNYEQYF.

The table lists this clone with a few counts. V is TRBV7-3 and J is TRBJ1-1; unclear D gene. The length of the CDR3 is 13 residues. V was clipped by 6 bases and J by 3 bases, with 11 bases between them. CDR1 SGHTA and CDR2 FQGTGA come from the germline V gene. The CDR3 DNA sequence: TGTGCCAGCAGATCGTCCAGGCACACTGAAGCTTTCTTT. Amino acids: CASRSSRHTEAFF.

The chain has TRBV9 and TRBJ2-3; TRBD1 might be the D (6 bases). Trimming stripped 0 bases from V and 6 bases from J, with 11 bases between. The CDR3 runs to 14 residues. The germline CDR1 and CDR2 sequences are SGDLS and YYNGEE. The CDR3 reads CASSVVGAGDTQYF. The CDR3 DNA reads TGTGCCAGCAGCGTAGTGGGGGCCGGTGATACGCAGTATTTT.

The chain carries TRBV18 and TRBJ2-7; the match to TRBD2 covers 9 bases. CDR1 is KGHSH, CDR2 LQKENI, per germline. The CDR3 length is 14 residues. Trimming cost V 6 bases and J 0 bases; bases outside gene matches: 3. The CDR3 coding sequence is TGTGCCAGCTCCTTTAGCGGGAGCTCCTACGAGCAGTACTTC. Its protein is CASSFSGSSYEQYF.

This chain connects TRBV10-1 to TRBJ1-2; unclear D gene. Germline values: CDR1 WNHNN, CDR2 SYGVQD (reference sequence). This CDR3 spans 13 amino acids. Trimming took 0 bases from V and 5 from J, leaving 7 bases between them. The DNA of the CDR3 is TGCGCCAGCAGTGAGTCCACGGGGTATGGCTACACCTTC. Encoded protein: CASSESTGYGYTF.

This rearrangement joins TRBV7-6 to TRBJ2-7, with D possibly matching TRBD1 (5 bases). Germline values: CDR1 SGHVS, CDR2 FNYEAQ. Trimming cost V 5 bases and J 7 bases, with 12 bases left between them. CDR3 length equals 12 residues. CDR3 protein: CASSLPPGEQYF. The CDR3 DNA sequence: TGTGCCAGCAGCCTGCCACCAGGGGAGCAGTACTTC.

The chain uses TRBV7-2 and TRBJ1-2; no clear D. Germline values: CDR1 SGHTA, CDR2 FQGNSA. This CDR3 is built from 13 residues. Trimming took off 5 bases at V and 8 bases at J, with 15 bases between the two ends. The CDR3 is CASSKVVGSGYTF. The CDR3 nucleotides read TGTGCCAGCAGCAAAGTGGTCGGGTCCGGCTACACCTTC.